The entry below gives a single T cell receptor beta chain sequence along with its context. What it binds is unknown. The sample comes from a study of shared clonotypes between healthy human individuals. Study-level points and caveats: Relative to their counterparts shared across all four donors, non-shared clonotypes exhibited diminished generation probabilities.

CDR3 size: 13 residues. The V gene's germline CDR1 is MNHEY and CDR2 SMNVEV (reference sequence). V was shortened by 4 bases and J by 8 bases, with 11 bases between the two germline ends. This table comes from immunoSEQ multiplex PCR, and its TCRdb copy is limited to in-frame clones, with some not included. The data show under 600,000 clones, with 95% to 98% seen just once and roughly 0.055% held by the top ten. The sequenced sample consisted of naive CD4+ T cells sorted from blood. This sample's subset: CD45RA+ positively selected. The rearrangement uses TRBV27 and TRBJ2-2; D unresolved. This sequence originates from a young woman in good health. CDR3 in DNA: TGTGCCAGCAGTTCCCCATCCGGAGGGGAGCTGTTTTTT. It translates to CASSSPSGGELFF.